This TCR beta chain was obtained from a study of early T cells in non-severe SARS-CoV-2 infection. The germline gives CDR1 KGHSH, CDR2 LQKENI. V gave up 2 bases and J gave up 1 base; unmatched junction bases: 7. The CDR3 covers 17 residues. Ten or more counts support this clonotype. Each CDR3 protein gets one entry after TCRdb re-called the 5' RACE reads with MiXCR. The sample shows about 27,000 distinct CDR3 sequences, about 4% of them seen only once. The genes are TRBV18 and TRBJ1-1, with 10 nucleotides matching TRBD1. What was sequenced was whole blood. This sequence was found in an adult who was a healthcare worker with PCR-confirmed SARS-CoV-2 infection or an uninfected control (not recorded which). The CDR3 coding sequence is TGTGCCAGCTCACCAGTCCCGGGACAGGGGTCGAACACTGAAGCTTTCTTT. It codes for CASSPVPGQGSNTEAFF.